The clone carrying this TCR beta chain has at least ten counts. The target antigen is unknown. TCR beta libraries were built with iRepertoire HTBI primers and Arm-PCR of CDR3 regions. TCRdb itself ran the multiplex PCR reads through MiXCR, one entry per CDR3 protein. The sample lists over 450,000 distinct CDR3 sequences, approximately 12% occurring once. This sample is drawn from a study of regulatory T cells in long-lasting Graves disease. Study summary: Antithyroid drug use was under 3 months in newly diagnosed Graves' patients. Study outcomes and limitations: Among persistent patients, a larger number of public clonotypes were shared (roughly 2,700) than among newly diagnosed patients (just over 950). There were preferences for TRBV28, TRBJ1-2 and TRBJ2-5 in persistent disease.

Time point denoted: newly diagnosed GD, antithyroid drugs for less than 3 months. PBMC RNA served as the TCR library source. Germline CDR1 SEHNR, CDR2 FQNEAQ (reference sequence). V lost 5 bases and J lost 8; bases outside the gene matches: 12. This CDR3 region has 16 residues. These data were also reused for a study on T cells in Graves' hyperthyroidism and ophthalmopathy. That paper adds: Clonotypes that were expanded in thyroid above 0.001 mostly appeared in blood too.

The specimen comprised peripheral blood mononuclear cells (PBMCs), sampled at new diagnosis, from a patient treated with antithyroid drugs. The receptor's source is a woman in her thirties with Graves disease. This sequence joins TRBV7-9 and TRBJ2-1, with 10 bases aligning to TRBD2. The DNA for the CDR3 is TGTGCCAGCAGCGCCCCCCGGACTAGCGGAATCCATGAGCAGTTCTTC. Protein product: CASSAPRTSGIHEQFF. The full variable domain, its missing parts supplied by reference TRBV7-9 and TRBJ2-1, is DTGVSQNPRHKITKRGQNVTFRCDPISEHNRLYWYRQTLGQGPEFLTYFQNEAQLEKSRLLSDRFSAERPKGSFSTLEIQRTEQGDSAMYLCASSAPRTSGIHEQFFGPGTRLTVL.